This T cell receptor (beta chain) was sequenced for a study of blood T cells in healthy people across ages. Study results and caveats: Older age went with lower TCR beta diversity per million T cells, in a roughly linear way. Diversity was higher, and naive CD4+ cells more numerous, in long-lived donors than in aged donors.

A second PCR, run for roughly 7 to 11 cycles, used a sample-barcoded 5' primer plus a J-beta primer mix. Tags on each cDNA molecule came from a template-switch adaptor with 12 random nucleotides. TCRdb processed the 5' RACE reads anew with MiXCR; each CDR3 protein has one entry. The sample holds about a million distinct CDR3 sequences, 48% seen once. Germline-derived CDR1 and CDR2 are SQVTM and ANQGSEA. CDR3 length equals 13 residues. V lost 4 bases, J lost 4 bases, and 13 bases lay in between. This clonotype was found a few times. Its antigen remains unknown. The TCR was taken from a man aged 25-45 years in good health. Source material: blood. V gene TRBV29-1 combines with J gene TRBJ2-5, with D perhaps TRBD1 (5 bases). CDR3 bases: TGCAGCGTTGGATCAGGGCCCTCAGAGACCCAGTACTTC. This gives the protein CSVGSGPSETQYF.